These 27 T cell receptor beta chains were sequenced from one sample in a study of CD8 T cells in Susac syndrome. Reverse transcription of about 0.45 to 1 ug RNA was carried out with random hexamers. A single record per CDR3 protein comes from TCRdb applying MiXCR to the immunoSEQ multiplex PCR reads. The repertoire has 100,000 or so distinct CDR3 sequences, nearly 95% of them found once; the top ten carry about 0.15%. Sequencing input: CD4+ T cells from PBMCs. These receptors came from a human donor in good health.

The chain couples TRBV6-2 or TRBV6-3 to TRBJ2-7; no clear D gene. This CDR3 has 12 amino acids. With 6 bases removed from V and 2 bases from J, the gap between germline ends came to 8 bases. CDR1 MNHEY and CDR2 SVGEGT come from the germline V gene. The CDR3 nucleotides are TGTGCCAGCAGCCGAAGCCCCTACGAGCAGTACTTC. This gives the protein CASSRSPYEQYF.

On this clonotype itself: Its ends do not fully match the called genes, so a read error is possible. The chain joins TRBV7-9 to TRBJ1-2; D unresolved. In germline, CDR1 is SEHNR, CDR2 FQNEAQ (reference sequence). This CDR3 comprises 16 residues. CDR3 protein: CASSFQSQVYNYDYTF. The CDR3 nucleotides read TGTGCCAGCAGCTTTCAGTCTCAGGTCTATAACTATGACTACACCTTC.

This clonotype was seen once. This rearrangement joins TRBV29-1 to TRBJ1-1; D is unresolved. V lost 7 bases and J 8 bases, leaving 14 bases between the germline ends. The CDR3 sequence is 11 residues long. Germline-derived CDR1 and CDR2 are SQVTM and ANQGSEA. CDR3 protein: CSGTRGSEAFF. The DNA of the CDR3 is TGCAGCGGAACGCGGGGAAGCGAAGCTTTCTTT.

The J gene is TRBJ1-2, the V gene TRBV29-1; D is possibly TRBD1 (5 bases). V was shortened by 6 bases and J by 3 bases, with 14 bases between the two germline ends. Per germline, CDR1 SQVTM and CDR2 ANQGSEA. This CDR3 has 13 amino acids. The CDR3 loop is CSVDVGDYYGYTF. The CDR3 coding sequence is TGCAGCGTGGACGTCGGGGACTACTATGGCTACACCTTC.

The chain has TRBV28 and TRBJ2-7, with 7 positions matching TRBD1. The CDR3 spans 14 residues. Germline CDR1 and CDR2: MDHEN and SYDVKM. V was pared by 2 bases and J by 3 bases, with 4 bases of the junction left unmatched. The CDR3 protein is CASSLLPGGYEQYF. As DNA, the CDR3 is TGTGCCAGCAGTTTACTGCCAGGGGGCTACGAGCAGTACTTC.

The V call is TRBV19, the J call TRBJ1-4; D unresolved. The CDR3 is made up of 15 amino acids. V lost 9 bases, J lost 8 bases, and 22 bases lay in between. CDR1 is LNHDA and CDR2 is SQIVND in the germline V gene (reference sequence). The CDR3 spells CASTARLLQDEKLFF. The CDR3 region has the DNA TGTGCCAGCACGGCCCGACTTCTGCAAGACGAAAAACTGTTTTTT.

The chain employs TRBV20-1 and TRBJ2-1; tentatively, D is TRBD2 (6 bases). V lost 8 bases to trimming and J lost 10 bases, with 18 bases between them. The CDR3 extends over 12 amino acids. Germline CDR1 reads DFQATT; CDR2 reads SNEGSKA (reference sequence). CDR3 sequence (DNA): TGCAGTCTTCCGGGACTTGACATAGAGCAGTTCTTC. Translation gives CSLPGLDIEQFF.

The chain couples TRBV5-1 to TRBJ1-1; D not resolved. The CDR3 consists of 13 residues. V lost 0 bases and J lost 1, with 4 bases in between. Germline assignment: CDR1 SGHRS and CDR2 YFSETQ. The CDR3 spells CASSLDANTEAFF. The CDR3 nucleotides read TGCGCCAGCAGCTTGGATGCGAACACTGAAGCTTTCTTT. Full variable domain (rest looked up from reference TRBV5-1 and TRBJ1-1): KAGVTQTPRYLIKTRGQQVTLSCSPISGHRSVSWYQQTPGQGLQFLFEYFSETQRNKGNFPGRFSGRQFSNSRSEMNVSTLELGDSALYLCASSLDANTEAFFGQGTRLTVV.

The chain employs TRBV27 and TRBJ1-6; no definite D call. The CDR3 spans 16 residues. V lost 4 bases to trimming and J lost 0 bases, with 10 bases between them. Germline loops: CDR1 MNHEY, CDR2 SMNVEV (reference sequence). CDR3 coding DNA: TGTGCCAGCAGTTCTGCCCGAAGCTCCTATAATTCACCCCTCCACTTT. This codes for CASSSARSSYNSPLHF.

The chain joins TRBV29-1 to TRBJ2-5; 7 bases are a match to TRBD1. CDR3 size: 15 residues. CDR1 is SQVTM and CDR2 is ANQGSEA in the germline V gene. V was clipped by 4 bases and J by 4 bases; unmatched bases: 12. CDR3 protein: CSVVKGAEKGETQYF. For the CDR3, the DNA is TGCAGCGTTGTGAAGGGGGCGGAGAAAGGAGAGACCCAGTACTTC.

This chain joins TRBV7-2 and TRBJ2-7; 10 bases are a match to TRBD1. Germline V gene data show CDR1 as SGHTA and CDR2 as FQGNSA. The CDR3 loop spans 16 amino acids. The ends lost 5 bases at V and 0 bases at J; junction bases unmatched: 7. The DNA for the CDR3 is TGTGCCAGCAGCATCACCCGGGACAGGGGCTCCTACGAGCAGTACTTC. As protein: CASSITRDRGSYEQYF.

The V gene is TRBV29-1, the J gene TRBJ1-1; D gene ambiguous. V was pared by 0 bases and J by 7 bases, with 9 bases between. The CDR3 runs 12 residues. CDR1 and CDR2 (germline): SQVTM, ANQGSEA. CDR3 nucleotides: TGCAGCGTTGAAGATCCCAGACGTGAAGCTTTCTTT. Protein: CSVEDPRREAFF.

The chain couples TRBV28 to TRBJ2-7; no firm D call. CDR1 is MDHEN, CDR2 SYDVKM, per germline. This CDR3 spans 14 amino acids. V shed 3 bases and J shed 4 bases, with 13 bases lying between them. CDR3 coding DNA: TGTGCCAGCAGTTTCGAGGTATCCTCGTACGAGCAGTACTTC. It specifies CASSFEVSSYEQYF.

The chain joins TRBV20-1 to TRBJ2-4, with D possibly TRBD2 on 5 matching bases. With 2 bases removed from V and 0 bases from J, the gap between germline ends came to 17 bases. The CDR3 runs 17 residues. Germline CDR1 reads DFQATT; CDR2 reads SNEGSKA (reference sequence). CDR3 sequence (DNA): TGCAGTGCTAGACCCCCCCCCGGGGAGCTAGCCAAAAACATTCAGTACTTC. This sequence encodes CSARPPPGELAKNIQYF.

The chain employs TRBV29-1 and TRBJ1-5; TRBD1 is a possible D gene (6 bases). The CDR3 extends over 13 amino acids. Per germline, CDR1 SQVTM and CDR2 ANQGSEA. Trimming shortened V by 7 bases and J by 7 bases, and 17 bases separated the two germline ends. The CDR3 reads CSASSGVDQPQHF. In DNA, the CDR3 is TGCAGCGCCTCTTCAGGGGTCGACCAGCCCCAGCATTTT.

CDR3 sequence: CSALLAGGMGEQYF. DNA of the CDR3: TGCAGTGCTCTCCTAGCGGGAGGGATGGGTGAGCAGTACTTC. The chain has TRBV20-1 and TRBJ2-7; TRBD2 agrees at 12 bases. The CDR3 runs to 14 residues. The V gene's germline CDR1 is DFQATT and CDR2 SNEGSKA (reference sequence). V gave up 5 bases and J gave up 7 bases; unmatched junction bases: 9.

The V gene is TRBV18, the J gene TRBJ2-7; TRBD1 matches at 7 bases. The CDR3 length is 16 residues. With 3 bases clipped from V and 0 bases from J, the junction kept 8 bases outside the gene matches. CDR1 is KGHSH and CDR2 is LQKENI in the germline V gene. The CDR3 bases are TGTGCCAGCTCACCCACCCCGGGACAGAGCTCCTACGAGCAGTACTTC. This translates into CASSPTPGQSSYEQYF.

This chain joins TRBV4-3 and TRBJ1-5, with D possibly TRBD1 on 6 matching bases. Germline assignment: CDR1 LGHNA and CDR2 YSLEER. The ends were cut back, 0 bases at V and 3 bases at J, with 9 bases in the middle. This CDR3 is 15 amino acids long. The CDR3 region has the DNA TGCGCCAGCAGCCAAGAACAGGGACCCAATCAGCCCCAGCATTTT. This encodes CASSQEQGPNQPQHF.

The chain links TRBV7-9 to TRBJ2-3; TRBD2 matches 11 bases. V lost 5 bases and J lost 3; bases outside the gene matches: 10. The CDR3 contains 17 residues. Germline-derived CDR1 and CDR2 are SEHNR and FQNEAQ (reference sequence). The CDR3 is CASSPWLAGGETDTQYF. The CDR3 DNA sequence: TGTGCCAGCAGCCCATGGCTAGCGGGAGGTGAGACAGATACGCAGTATTTT.

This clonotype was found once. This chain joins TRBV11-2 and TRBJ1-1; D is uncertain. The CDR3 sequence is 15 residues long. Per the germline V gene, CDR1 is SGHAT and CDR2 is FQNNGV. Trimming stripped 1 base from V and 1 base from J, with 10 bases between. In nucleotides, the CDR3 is TGTGCCAGCAGCTTAGCGGCCGGTGCGAACACTGAAGCTTTCTTT. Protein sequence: CASSLAAGANTEAFF.

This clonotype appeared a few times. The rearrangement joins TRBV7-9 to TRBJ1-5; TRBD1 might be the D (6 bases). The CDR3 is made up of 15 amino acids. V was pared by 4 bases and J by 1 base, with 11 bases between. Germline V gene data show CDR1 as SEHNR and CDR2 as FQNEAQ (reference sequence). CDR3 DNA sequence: TGTGCCAGCAGCTCCCAAGGGGGAAGCAATCAGCCCCAGCATTTT. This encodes CASSSQGGSNQPQHF. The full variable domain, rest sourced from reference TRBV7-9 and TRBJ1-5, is DTGVSQNPRHKITKRGQNVTFRCDPISEHNRLYWYRQTLGQGPEFLTYFQNEAQLEKSRLLSDRFSAERPKGSFSTLEIQRTEQGDSAMYLCASSSQGGSNQPQHFGDGTRLSIL.

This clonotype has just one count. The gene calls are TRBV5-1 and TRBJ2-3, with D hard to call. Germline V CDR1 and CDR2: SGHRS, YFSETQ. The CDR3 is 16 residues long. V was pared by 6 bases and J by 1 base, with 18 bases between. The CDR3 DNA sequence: TGCGCCAGCACCTCCCTGGGTGAAGGAGGCACAGATACGCAGTATTTT. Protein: CASTSLGEGGTDTQYF.

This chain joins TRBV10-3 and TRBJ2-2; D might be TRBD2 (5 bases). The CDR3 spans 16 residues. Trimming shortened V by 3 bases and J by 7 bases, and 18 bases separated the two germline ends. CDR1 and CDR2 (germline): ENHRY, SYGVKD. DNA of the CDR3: TGTGCCATCAGTGATCTATCCGGGAATAGGCACGGGGAGCTGTTTTTT. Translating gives CAISDLSGNRHGELFF.

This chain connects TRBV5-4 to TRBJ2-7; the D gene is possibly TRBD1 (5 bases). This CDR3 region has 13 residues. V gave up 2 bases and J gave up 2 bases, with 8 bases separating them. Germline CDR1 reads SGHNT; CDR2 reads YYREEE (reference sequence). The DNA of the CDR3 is TGTGCCAGCAGCTTCTCCAGGGCCTACGAGCAGTACTTC. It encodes CASSFSRAYEQYF.

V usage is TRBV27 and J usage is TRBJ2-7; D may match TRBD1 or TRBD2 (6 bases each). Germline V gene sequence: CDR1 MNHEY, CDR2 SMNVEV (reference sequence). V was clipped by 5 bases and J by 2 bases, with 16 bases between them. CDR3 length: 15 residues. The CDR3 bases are TGTGCCAGCAGTATAGGGGGGCGGCAGACCTACGAGCAGTACTTC. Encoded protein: CASSIGGRQTYEQYF.

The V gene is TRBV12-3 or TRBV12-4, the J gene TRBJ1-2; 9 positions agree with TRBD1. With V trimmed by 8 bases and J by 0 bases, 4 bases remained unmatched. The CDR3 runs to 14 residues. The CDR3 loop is CASGRTGANYGYTF. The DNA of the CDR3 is TGTGCCAGCGGGCGGACAGGGGCTAACTATGGCTACACCTTC.

CDR3 coding DNA: TGCAGTGCTAGAGATCTCGGGGGGTCCAAAAACATTCAGTACTTC. This encodes CSARDLGGSKNIQYF. The chain is built from TRBV20-1 and TRBJ2-4; TRBD2 matches 7 bases. The trim removed 0 bases at V and 2 bases at J, leaving 4 bases unmatched. This CDR3 is 15 amino acids long. Germline V gene sequence: CDR1 DFQATT, CDR2 SNEGSKA (reference sequence).